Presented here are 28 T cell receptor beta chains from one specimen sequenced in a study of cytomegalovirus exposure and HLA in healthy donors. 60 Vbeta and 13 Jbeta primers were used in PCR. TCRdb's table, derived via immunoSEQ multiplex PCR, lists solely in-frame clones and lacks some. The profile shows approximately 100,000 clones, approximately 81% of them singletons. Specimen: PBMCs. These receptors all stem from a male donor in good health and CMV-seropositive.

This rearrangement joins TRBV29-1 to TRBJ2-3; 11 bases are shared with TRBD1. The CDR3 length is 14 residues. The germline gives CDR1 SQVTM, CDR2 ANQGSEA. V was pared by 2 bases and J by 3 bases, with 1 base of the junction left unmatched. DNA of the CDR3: TGCAGCGTTGAATGGGACAGGGGGACAGATACGCAGTATTTT. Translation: CSVEWDRGTDTQYF.

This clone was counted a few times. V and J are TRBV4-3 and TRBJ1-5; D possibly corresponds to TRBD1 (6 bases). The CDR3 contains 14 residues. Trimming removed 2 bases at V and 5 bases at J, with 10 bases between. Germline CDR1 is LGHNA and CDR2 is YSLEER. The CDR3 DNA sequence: TGCGCCAGCAGCCAAAGACACAGGGATCAGCCCCAGCATTTT. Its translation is CASSQRHRDQPQHF.

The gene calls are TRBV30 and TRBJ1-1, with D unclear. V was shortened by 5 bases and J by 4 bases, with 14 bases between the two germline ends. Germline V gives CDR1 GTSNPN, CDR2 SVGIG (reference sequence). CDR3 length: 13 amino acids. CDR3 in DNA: TGTGCCTGGTCCCCGGACTTTCGCACTGAAGCTTTCTTT. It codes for CAWSPDFRTEAFF.

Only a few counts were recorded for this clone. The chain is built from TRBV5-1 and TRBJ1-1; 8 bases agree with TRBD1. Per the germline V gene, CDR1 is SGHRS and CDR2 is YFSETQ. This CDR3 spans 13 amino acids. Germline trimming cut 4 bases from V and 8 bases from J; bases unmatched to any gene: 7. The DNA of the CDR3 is TGCGCCAGCAGCCAGTCCCGGGACAGGGAAGCTTTCTTT. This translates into CASSQSRDREAFF.

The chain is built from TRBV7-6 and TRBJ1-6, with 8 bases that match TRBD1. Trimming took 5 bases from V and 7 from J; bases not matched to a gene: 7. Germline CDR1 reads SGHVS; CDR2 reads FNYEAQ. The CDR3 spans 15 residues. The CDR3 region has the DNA TGTGCCAGCAGCGGGCAGGGGGCGAGAAATTCACCCCTCCACTTT. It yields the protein CASSGQGARNSPLHF.

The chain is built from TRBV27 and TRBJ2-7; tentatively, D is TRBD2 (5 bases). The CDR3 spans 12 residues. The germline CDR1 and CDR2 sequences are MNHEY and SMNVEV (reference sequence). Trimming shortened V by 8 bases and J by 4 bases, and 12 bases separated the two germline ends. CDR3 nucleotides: TGTGCCAGCGGCGACTACCAGTACGAGCAGTACTTC. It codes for CASGDYQYEQYF.

CDR3 coding DNA: TGTGCCAGCAGCCGGGACAGGAACACTGAAGCTTTCTTT. Protein sequence: CASSRDRNTEAFF. The gene calls are TRBV11-3 and TRBJ1-1, with 7 nucleotides matching TRBD1. V shed 5 bases and J 1 base; nucleotides not matched to a gene: 1. This CDR3 is 13 amino acids long. Germline V gene lookup returns CDR1 SGHNT and CDR2 YENEEA.

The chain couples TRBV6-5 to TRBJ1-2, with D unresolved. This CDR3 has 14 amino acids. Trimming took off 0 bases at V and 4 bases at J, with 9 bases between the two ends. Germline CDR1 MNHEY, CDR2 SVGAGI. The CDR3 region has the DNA TGTGCCAGCAGTTACTCGGACTCGAGCTATGGCTACACCTTC. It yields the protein CASSYSDSSYGYTF.

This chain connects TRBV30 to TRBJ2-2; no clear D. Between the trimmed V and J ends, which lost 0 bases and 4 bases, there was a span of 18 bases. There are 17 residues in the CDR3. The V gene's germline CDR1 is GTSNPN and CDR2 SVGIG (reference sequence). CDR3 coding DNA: TGTGCCTGGAGTGTAAGTAGGTTGAGGAGTTTCACCGGGGAGCTGTTTTTT. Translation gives CAWSVSRLRSFTGELFF.

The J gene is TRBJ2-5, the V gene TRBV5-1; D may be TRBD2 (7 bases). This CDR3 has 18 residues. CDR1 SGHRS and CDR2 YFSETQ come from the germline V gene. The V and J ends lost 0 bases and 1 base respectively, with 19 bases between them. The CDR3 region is CASSLARGASGFQETQYF. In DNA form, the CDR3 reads TGCGCCAGCAGCTTGGCCCGGGGGGCTAGCGGTTTCCAAGAGACCCAGTACTTC.

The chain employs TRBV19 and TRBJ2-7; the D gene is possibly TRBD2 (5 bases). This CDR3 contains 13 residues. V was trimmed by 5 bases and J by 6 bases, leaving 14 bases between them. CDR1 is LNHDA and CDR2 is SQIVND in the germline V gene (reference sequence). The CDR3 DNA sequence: TGTGCCAGTAGTTCCCGGGAAGGGTCCGAGCAGTACTTC. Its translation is CASSSREGSEQYF.

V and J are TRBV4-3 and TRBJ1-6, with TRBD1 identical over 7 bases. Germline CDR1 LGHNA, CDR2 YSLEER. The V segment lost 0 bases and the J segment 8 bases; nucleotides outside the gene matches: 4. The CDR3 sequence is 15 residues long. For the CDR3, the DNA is TGCGCCAGCAGCCAAGATAAGGGGGCTGATTCACCCCTCCACTTT. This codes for CASSQDKGADSPLHF.

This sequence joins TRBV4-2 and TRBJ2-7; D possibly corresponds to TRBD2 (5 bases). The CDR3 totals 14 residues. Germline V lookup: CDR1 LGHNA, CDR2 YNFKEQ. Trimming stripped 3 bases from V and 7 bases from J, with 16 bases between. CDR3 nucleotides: TGTGCCAGCAGCCAGGGAGTCCGGCCGGTGGAGCAGTACTTC. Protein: CASSQGVRPVEQYF.

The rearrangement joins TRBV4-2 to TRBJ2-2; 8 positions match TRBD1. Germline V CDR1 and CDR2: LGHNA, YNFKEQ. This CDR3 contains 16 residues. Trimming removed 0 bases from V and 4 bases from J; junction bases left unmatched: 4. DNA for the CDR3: TGTGCCAGCAGCCAAGAGGACAGGGCGGTCACCGGGGAGCTGTTTTTT. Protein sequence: CASSQEDRAVTGELFF.

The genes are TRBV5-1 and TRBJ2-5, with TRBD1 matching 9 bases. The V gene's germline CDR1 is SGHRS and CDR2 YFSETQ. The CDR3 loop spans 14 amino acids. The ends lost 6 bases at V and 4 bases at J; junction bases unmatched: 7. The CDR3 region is CASTRTGVAETQYF. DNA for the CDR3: TGCGCCAGCACCCGGACAGGGGTTGCAGAGACCCAGTACTTC.

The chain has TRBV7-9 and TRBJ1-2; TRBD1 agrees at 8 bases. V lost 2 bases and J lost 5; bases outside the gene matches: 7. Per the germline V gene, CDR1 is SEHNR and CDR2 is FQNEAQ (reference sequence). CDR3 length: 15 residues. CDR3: CASSLLPQGVYGYTF. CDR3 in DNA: TGTGCCAGCAGCTTACTACCACAGGGGGTATATGGCTACACCTTC.

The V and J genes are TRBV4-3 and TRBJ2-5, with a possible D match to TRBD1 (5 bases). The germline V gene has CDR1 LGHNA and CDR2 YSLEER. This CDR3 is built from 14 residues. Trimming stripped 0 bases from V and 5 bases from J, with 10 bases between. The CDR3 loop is CASSQDGGAETQYF. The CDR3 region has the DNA TGCGCCAGCAGCCAAGATGGTGGGGCGGAGACCCAGTACTTC.

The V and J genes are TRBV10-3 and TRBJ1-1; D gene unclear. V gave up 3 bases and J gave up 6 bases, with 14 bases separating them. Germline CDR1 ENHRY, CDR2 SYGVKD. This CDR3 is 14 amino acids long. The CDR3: CAISEGRRVAEAFF. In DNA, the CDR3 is TGTGCCATCAGTGAAGGACGGCGGGTGGCTGAAGCTTTCTTT.

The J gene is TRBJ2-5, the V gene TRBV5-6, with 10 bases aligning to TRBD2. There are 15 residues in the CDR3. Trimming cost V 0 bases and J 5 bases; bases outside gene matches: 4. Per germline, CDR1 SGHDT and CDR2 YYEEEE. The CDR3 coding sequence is TGTGCCAGCAGCTTGGACAGCGGGGGGGAGGAGACCCAGTACTTC. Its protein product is CASSLDSGGEETQYF.

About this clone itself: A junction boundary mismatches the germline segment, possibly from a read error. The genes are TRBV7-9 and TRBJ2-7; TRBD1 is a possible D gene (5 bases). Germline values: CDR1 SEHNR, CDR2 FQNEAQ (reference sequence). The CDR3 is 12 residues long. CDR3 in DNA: TGTGCCAGCAGCTTTACTCAGGGTTTAGAACACTTC. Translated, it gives CASSFTQGLEHF.

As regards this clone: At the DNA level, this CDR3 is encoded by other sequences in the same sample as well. CDR3 sequence: CASSLQGYEQYF. CDR3 sequence (DNA): TGCGCCAGCAGCTTACAGGGCTACGAGCAGTACTTC. The chain combines TRBV5-1 with TRBJ2-7; D is perhaps TRBD1 (6 bases). V was cut by 2 bases and J by 3 bases, with 6 bases left in between. The CDR3 covers 12 residues. CDR1 SGHRS and CDR2 YFSETQ come from the germline V gene. The whole variable domain, filled in from reference TRBV5-1 and TRBJ2-7, reads KAGVTQTPRYLIKTRGQQVTLSCSPISGHRSVSWYQQTPGQGLQFLFEYFSETQRNKGNFPGRFSGRQFSNSRSEMNVSTLELGDSALYLCASSLQGYEQYFGPGTRLTVT.

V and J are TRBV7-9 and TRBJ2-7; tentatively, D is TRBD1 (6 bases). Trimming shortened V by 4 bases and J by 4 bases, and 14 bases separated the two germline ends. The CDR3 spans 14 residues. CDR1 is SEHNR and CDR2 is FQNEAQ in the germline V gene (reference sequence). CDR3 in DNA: TGTGCCAGCAGCTATTCCGGGACAACGTACGAGCAGTACTTC. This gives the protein CASSYSGTTYEQYF.

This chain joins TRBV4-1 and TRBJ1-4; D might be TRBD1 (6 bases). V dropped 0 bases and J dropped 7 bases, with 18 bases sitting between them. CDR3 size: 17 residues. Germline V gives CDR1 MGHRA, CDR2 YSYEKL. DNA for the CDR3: TGCGCCAGCAGCCAAGACAGGGGAGCAGGTCGTGGTGAAAAACTGTTTTTT. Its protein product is CASSQDRGAGRGEKLFF.

Here the CDR3 reads CASSAGQGVAYEQYF. CDR3 nucleotide sequence: TGTGCCAGTAGTGCGGGACAGGGGGTCGCCTACGAGCAGTACTTC. The V gene is TRBV19, the J gene TRBJ2-7, with 11 bases aligning to TRBD1. The length of the CDR3 is 15 residues. In germline, CDR1 is LNHDA, CDR2 SQIVND (reference sequence). V was pared by 5 bases and J by 2 bases, with 5 bases of the junction left unmatched.

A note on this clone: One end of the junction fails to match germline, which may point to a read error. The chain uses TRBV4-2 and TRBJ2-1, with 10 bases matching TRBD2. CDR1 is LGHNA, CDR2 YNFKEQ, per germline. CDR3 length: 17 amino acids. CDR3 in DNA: TGTGCCAGCAGTCAAGATGGGCTAGCGGGGGTCTACAATGAGCAGTTCTTC. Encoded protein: CASSQDGLAGVYNEQFF.

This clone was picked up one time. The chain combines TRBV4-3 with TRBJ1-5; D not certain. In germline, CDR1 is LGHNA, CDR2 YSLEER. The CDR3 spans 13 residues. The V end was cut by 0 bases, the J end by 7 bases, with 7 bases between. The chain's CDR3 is CASSQDRQQPQHF. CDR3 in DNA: TGCGCCAGCAGCCAAGATCGCCAGCAGCCCCAGCATTTT.

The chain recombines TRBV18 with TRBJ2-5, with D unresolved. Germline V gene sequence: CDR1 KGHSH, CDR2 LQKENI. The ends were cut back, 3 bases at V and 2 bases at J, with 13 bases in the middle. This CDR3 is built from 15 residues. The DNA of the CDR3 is TGTGCCAGCTCACCTTTACAGTACGCACAAGAGACCCAGTACTTC. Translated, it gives CASSPLQYAQETQYF.

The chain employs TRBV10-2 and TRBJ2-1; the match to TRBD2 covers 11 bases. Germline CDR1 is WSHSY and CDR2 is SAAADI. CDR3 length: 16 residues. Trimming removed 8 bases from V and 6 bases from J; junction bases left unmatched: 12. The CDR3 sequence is CASGRWASGGINEQFF. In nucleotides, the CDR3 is TGCGCCAGCGGAAGGTGGGCTAGCGGGGGGATCAATGAGCAGTTCTTC.